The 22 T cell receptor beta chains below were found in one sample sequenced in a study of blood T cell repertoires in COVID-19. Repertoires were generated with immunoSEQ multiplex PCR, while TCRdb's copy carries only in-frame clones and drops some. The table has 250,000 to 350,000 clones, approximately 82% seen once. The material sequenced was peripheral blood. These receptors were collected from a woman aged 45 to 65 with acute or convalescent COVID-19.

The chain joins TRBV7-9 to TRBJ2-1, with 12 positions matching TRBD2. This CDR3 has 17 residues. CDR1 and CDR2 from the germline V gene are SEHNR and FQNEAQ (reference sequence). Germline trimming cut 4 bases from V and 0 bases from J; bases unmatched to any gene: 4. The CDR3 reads CASSSLAGGNSYNEQFF. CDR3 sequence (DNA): TGTGCCAGCAGCTCCCTAGCGGGGGGGAACTCCTACAATGAGCAGTTCTTC.

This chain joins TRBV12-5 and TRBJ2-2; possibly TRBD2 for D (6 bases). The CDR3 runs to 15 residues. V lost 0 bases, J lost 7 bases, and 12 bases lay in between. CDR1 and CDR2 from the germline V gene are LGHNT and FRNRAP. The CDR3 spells CASGLVGDLIGELFF. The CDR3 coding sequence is TGTGCTAGTGGTTTGGTAGGGGACTTGATCGGGGAGCTGTTTTTT.

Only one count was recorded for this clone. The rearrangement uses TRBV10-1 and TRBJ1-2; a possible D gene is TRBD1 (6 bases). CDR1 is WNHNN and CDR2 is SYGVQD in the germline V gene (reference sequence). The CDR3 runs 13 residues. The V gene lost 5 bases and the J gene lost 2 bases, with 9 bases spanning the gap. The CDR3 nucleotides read TGCGCCAGCAGTCCCGGACAGAACTATGGCTACACCTTC. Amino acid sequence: CASSPGQNYGYTF.

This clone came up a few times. The CDR3 coding sequence is TGTGCCAGCAGCGGACAGGGATGGAACTATGGCTACACCTTC. Residues: CASSGQGWNYGYTF. The gene calls are TRBV11-2 and TRBJ1-2, with 8 nucleotides matching TRBD1. CDR3 length: 14 residues. The V segment lost 5 bases and the J segment 2 bases; nucleotides outside the gene matches: 4. Germline CDR1 SGHAT, CDR2 FQNNGV.

The CDR3 DNA follows: TGTGCCTGGAGTGTACGACAGGGCAAAAATTCACCCCTCCACTTT. Amino acid sequence: CAWSVRQGKNSPLHF. The chain combines TRBV30 with TRBJ1-6; the match to TRBD1 covers 7 bases. The CDR3 spans 15 residues. V was pared by 0 bases and J by 7 bases, with 6 bases of the junction left unmatched. Germline CDR1 GTSNPN, CDR2 SVGIG (reference sequence). Based on the CDR3 plus reference TRBV30 and TRBJ1-6, the full variable domain is SQTIHQWPATLVQPVGSPLSLECTVEGTSNPNLYWYRQAAGRGLQLLFYSVGIGQISSEVPQNLSASRPQDRQFILSSKKLLLSDSGFYLCAWSVRQGKNSPLHFGNGTRLTVT.

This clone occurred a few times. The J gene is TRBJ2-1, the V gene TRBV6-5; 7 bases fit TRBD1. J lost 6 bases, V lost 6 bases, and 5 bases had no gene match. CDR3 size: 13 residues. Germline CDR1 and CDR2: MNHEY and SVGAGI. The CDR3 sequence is CASRLGQFNEQFF. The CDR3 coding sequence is TGTGCCAGCAGACTGGGACAGTTCAATGAGCAGTTCTTC.

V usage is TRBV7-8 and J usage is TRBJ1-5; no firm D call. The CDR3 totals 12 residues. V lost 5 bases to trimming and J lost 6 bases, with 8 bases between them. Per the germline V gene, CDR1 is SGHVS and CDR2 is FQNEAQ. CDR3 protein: CASSQEGQPQHF. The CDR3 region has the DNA TGTGCCAGCAGCCAGGAGGGTCAGCCCCAGCATTTT.

The CDR3 here is CASGLTSATDTQYF. CDR3 coding DNA: TGTGCCAGCGGACTCACAAGCGCCACAGATACGCAGTATTTT. The V and J genes are TRBV11-2 and TRBJ2-3; D might be TRBD2 (5 bases). V was trimmed by 8 bases and J by 2 bases, leaving 14 bases between them. The CDR3 extends over 14 amino acids. Germline CDR1 and CDR2: SGHAT and FQNNGV.

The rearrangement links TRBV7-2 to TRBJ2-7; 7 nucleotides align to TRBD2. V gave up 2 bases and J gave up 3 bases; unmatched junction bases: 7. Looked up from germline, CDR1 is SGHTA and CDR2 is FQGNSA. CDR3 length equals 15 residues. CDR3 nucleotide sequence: TGTGCCAGCAGCTTATCTGCGGGAGTTGACTACGAGCAGTACTTC. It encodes CASSLSAGVDYEQYF. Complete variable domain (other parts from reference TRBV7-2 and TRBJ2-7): GAGVSQSPSNKVTEKGKDVELRCDPISGHTALYWYRQSLGQGLEFLIYFQGNSAPDKSGLPSDRFSAERTGGSVSTLTIQRTQQEDSAVYLCASSLSAGVDYEQYFGPGTRLTVT.

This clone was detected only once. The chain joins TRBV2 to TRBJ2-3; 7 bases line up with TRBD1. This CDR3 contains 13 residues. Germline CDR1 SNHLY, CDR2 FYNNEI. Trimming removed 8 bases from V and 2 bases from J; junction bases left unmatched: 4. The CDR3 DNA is TGTGCCAGCCCAGGGGGTCCCACAGATACGCAGTATTTT. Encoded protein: CASPGGPTDTQYF.

In DNA, the CDR3 is TGTGCCAGTCGAGTAGGGGCCGGGACAGGTAGACCCGAAGCTTTCTTT. It specifies CASRVGAGTGRPEAFF. The chain is built from TRBV2 and TRBJ1-1; 8 nucleotides agree with TRBD1. The germline V gene encodes CDR1 SNHLY and CDR2 FYNNEI. CDR3 length: 16 residues. J lost 8 bases, V lost 9 bases, and 20 bases had no gene match.

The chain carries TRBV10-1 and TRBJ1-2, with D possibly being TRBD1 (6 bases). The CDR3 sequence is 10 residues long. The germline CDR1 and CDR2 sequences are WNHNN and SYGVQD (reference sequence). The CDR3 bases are TGCGTACAGGGTGGCTATGGCTACACCTTC. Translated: CVQGGYGYTF.

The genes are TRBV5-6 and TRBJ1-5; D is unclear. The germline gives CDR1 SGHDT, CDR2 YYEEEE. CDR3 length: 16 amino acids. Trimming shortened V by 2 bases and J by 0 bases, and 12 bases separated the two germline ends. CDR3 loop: CASSLSFQNSNQPQHF. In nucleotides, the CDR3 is TGTGCCAGCAGCTTATCATTCCAGAATAGCAATCAGCCCCAGCATTTT.

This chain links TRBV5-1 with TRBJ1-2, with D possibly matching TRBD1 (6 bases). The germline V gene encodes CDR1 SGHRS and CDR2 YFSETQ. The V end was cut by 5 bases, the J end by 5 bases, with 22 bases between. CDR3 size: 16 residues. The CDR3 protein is CASSPAPGTTIYGYTF. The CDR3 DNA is TGCGCCAGCAGTCCTGCACCCGGGACAACCATTTATGGCTACACCTTC.

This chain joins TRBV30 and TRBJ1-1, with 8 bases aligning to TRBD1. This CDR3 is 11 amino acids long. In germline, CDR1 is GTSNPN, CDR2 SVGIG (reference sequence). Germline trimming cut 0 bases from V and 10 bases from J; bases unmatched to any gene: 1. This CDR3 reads CAWSVQGGAFF. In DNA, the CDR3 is TGTGCCTGGAGTGTACAGGGGGGAGCTTTCTTT.

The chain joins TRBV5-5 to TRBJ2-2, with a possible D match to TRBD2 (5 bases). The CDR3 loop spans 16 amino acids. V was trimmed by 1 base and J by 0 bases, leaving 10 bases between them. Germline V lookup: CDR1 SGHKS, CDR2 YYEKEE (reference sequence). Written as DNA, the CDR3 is TGTGCCAGCAGCTTGTTTGCGGGTCCGAACACCGGGGAGCTGTTTTTT. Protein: CASSLFAGPNTGELFF.

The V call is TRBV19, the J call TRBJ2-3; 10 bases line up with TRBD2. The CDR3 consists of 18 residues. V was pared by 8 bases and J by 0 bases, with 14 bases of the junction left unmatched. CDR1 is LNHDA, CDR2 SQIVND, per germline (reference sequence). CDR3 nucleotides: TGTGCCAGTCCCCACAGACTAGCGGGTACCTCTAGCACAGATACGCAGTATTTT. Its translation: CASPHRLAGTSSTDTQYF.

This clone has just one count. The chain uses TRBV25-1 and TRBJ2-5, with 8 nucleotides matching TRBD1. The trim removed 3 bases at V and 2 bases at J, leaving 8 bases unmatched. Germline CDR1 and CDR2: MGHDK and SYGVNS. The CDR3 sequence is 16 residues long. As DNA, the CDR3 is TGTGCCAGCAGTGACCCTAGGACAGGGAGGCAAGAGACCCAGTACTTC. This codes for CASSDPRTGRQETQYF.

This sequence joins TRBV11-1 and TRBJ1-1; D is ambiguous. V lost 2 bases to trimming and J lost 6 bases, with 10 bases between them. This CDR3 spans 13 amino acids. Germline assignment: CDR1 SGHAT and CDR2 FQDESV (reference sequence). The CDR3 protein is CASSLLAEAEAFF. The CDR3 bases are TGTGCCAGCAGCTTACTGGCGGAGGCTGAAGCTTTCTTT.

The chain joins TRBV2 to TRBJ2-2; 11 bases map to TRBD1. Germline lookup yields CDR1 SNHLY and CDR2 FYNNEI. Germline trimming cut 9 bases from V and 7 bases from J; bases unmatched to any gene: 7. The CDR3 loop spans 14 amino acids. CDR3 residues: CARRRDRGVGELFF. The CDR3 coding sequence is TGTGCCAGGAGGAGGGACAGGGGGGTCGGGGAGCTGTTTTTT.

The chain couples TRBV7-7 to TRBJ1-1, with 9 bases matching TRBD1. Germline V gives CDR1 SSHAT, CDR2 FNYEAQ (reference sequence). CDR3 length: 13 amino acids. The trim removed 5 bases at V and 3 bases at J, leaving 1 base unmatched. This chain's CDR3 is CASSRDRDTEAFF. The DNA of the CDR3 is TGTGCCAGCAGCCGGGACAGGGACACTGAAGCTTTCTTT.

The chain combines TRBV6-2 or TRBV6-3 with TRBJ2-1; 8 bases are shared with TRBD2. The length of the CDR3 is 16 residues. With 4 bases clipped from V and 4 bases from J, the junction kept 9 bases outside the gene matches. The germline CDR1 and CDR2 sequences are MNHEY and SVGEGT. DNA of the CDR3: TGTGCCAGCAGTTCCCGGGTAGCGGGGACTTACAATGAGCAGTTCTTC. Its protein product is CASSSRVAGTYNEQFF.